Below are 17 T cell receptor beta chains sequenced from a single sample in a study of T cells after yellow fever vaccination. TCRdb itself ran the 5' RACE reads through MiXCR, one entry per CDR3 protein. The data contain approximately 300,000 distinct CDR3 sequences, 8.5% to 9% of them seen just once; the ten biggest clones take up 15% to 20%. The source was PBMCs, collected on the day of the first yellow fever vaccination. Source of these receptors: a young man who received the YFV17D yellow fever vaccine.

This clonotype turned up a few times. The genes are TRBV12-3 or TRBV12-4 and TRBJ2-5, with 9 bases lining up with TRBD2. The CDR3 sequence is 19 residues long. V lost 5 bases to trimming and J lost 1 base; unmatched junction nucleotides: 17. CDR3: CASSNVIAGALVTQETQYF. CDR3 coding DNA: TGTGCCAGCAGTAATGTCATAGCGGGGGCATTAGTTACCCAAGAGACCCAGTACTTC.

This clonotype was seen only a few times. V usage is TRBV5-1 and J usage is TRBJ2-3; 7 bases are shared with TRBD1. V lost 4 bases and J lost 0; bases outside the gene matches: 8. Germline V gene sequence: CDR1 SGHRS, CDR2 YFSETQ. The CDR3 contains 16 residues. The CDR3: CASSLGQSSSTDTQYF. The CDR3 DNA is TGCGCCAGCAGCCTGGGACAGTCCTCTAGCACAGATACGCAGTATTTT.

The gene calls are TRBV3-1 and TRBJ2-1, with TRBD2 matching 9 bases. The CDR3 covers 16 residues. The germline V gene has CDR1 LGHDT and CDR2 YNNKEL (reference sequence). V trimming: 6 bases; J trimming: 2 bases; junction bases outside the gene matches: 8. The chain's CDR3 is CASSPGIAGAYNEQFF. The CDR3 bases are TGTGCCAGCAGTCCCGGGATAGCGGGGGCCTACAATGAGCAGTTCTTC.

This chain joins TRBV11-2 and TRBJ1-5, with D uncertain. This CDR3 contains 15 residues. Germline values: CDR1 SGHAT, CDR2 FQNNGV. The V and J ends lost 0 bases and 4 bases respectively, with 10 bases between them. The CDR3 sequence: CASSLDLTGNQPQHF. DNA of the CDR3: TGTGCCAGCAGCTTAGATCTGACGGGGAATCAGCCCCAGCATTTT.

V usage is TRBV7-8 and J usage is TRBJ1-4, with D possibly matching TRBD1 (6 bases). Germline CDR1 reads SGHVS; CDR2 reads FQNEAQ. Trimming took 5 bases from V and 3 from J, leaving 13 bases between them. The length of the CDR3 is 15 residues. DNA of the CDR3: TGTGCCAGCAGCCTTCCTGGGGGCTCTAATGAAAAACTGTTTTTT. It specifies CASSLPGGSNEKLFF.

This clonotype turned up a few times. V gene TRBV2 combines with J gene TRBJ2-7; D gene uncertain. This CDR3 is built from 12 residues. Between the trimmed V and J ends, which lost 6 bases and 2 bases, there was a span of 8 bases. Germline V gene data show CDR1 as SNHLY and CDR2 as FYNNEI. The DNA of the CDR3 is TGTGCCAGCAGGGGCGCGGCCTACGAGCAGTACGTC. It is translated as CASRGAAYEQYV.

The chain joins TRBV28 to TRBJ2-6; D call uncertain. The V gene's germline CDR1 is MDHEN and CDR2 SYDVKM. The CDR3 length is 15 residues. V was cut by 5 bases and J by 1 base, with 9 bases left in between. The CDR3 is CASSTGRSGANVLTF. The CDR3 region has the DNA TGTGCCAGCAGTACCGGACGGTCTGGGGCCAACGTCCTGACTTTC.

This clonotype appeared a few times. The chain couples TRBV24-1 to TRBJ2-1; TRBD2 agrees at 7 bases. The CDR3 length is 14 residues. The ends lost 9 bases at V and 8 bases at J; junction bases unmatched: 12. In germline, CDR1 is KGHDR, CDR2 SFDVKD. CDR3 protein: CATQARTRYDEQFF. Here the CDR3 DNA reads TGTGCCACCCAGGCACGGACTAGATACGATGAGCAGTTCTTC.

The rearrangement joins TRBV6-1 to TRBJ2-1; D is perhaps TRBD1 or TRBD2 (7 bases each). Germline V gene lookup returns CDR1 MNHNS and CDR2 SASEGT. The CDR3 runs to 15 residues. Deletions cut 6 bases from V and 0 bases from J, with 12 bases between. In nucleotides, the CDR3 is TGTGCCAGCAGCAGGGGGGGGACCTCCTACAATGAGCAGTTCTTC. It codes for CASSRGGTSYNEQFF.

The CDR3 protein is CASNSHGDYEQYF. DNA for the CDR3: TGTGCCAGCAATAGTCACGGGGACTACGAGCAGTACTTC. This chain links TRBV12-3 or TRBV12-4 with TRBJ2-7, with a tentative D call TRBD2 (5 bases). The V end was cut by 7 bases, the J end by 3 bases, with 13 bases between. The CDR3 is made up of 13 amino acids.

The chain couples TRBV5-4 to TRBJ2-3; TRBD1 agrees at 8 bases. Germline CDR1 and CDR2: SGHNT and YYREEE (reference sequence). The CDR3 is 14 amino acids. V was clipped by 9 bases and J by 2 bases; unmatched bases: 8. Here the CDR3 DNA reads TGTGCCACCTGGGGGGACAGGTACACAGATACGCAGTATTTT. Translation: CATWGDRYTDTQYF.

The chain carries TRBV10-1 and TRBJ1-1, with D possibly being TRBD1 (5 bases). Germline values: CDR1 WNHNN, CDR2 SYGVQD (reference sequence). Trimming shortened V by 5 bases and J by 7 bases, and 17 bases separated the two germline ends. The CDR3 loop spans 14 amino acids. CDR3 loop: CASSSGASRNEAFF. CDR3 sequence (DNA): TGCGCCAGCAGTTCTGGGGCTTCAAGGAATGAAGCTTTCTTT.

This clonotype was seen a handful of times. The chain couples TRBV7-2 to TRBJ2-1, with a possible D match to TRBD1 (5 bases). V was pared by 3 bases and J by 8 bases, with 8 bases between. Germline CDR1 is SGHTA and CDR2 is FQGNSA. The CDR3 totals 12 residues. The CDR3 nucleotides are TGTGCCAGCAGCTTGGACAACCATGAGCAGTTCTTC. It yields the protein CASSLDNHEQFF.

This clonotype was counted many times. The V gene is TRBV4-3, the J gene TRBJ2-2; TRBD1 aligns across 11 bases. V gave up 8 bases and J gave up 5 bases; unmatched junction bases: 7. CDR1 LGHNA and CDR2 YSLEER come from the germline V gene. This CDR3 is built from 15 residues. CDR3 sequence reads: CASARGTGGTGELFF. DNA for the CDR3: TGCGCCAGCGCCAGGGGGACAGGGGGGACCGGGGAGCTGTTTTTT.

This clonotype showed up just a few times. The rearrangement uses TRBV6-1 and TRBJ2-7; no clear D gene. Looked up from germline, CDR1 is MNHNS and CDR2 is SASEGT. Trimming removed 6 bases from V and 2 bases from J, with 8 bases in between. This CDR3 is built from 12 residues. The CDR3 sequence: CASRSKPYEQYF. The CDR3 nucleotides read TGTGCCAGCAGATCCAAGCCCTACGAGCAGTACTTC.

This clonotype was counted a few times. The J gene is TRBJ1-2, the V gene TRBV10-3, with TRBD1 as a possible D gene (5 bases). Germline CDR1 ENHRY, CDR2 SYGVKD. Trimming removed 3 bases from V and 7 bases from J, with 18 bases in between. CDR3 length: 15 amino acids. The CDR3, as DNA: TGTGCCATCAGTGACTTCCCCGAGGGGAAGACTGGCTACACCTTC. Translated, it gives CAISDFPEGKTGYTF.

This clonotype was observed a handful of times. The V gene is TRBV5-1, the J gene TRBJ2-3; 9 bases agree with TRBD1. CDR1 and CDR2 (germline): SGHRS, YFSETQ. The CDR3 consists of 18 residues. Losses at the gene ends were 4 bases for V and 3 bases for J; bases not matched to a gene: 15. The CDR3 DNA is TGCGCCAGCAGCGTGAAAAACGCCGGGACAGGGAATACAGATACGCAGTATTTT. Translated: CASSVKNAGTGNTDTQYF.